Below are 9 T cell receptor beta chains sequenced from a single sample in a study of T cells in Graves' hyperthyroidism and ophthalmopathy. Template material for amplifying TCR beta CDR3 regions consisted of RNA transcripts. HTBI primers were employed in a first-round RT-PCR of the TCR CDR3. In TCRdb, the multiplex PCR reads were re-called with MiXCR into one record per CDR3 protein. The sample lists 500,000 to 650,000 distinct CDR3 sequences, about 20% occurring once. The sample consisted of blood. The receptors originated from a man aged 40-55 years with Graves' ophthalmopathy.

This clonotype was detected only a few times. The V gene is TRBV19, the J gene TRBJ2-5, with 15 bases lining up with TRBD2. The CDR3 spans 17 residues. V was clipped by 5 bases and J by 4 bases; unmatched bases: 8. Germline assignment: CDR1 LNHDA and CDR2 SQIVND (reference sequence). CDR3 in DNA: TGTGCCAGTAGTCTACGGACTAGCGGGGGGGCCCGAGAGACCCAGTACTTC. The encoded protein is CASSLRTSGGARETQYF.

This clonotype has only a few counts. V gene TRBV12-3 or TRBV12-4 combines with J gene TRBJ2-5; 8 bases match TRBD2. J lost 3 bases, V lost 9 bases, and 15 bases had no gene match. CDR3 length: 16 amino acids. In DNA, the CDR3 is TGTGCCAGTGGCCCCACTAGCGGTCTCTGGGAAGAGACCCAGTACTTC. Translation: CASGPTSGLWEETQYF.

This clonotype was counted ten times or more. V gene TRBV27 combines with J gene TRBJ2-1; possibly TRBD1 for D (6 bases). The CDR3 contains 14 residues. The ends were cut back, 4 bases at V and 6 bases at J, with 13 bases in the middle. Germline assignment: CDR1 MNHEY and CDR2 SMNVEV (reference sequence). The CDR3 reads CASSSGDLANEQFF. The DNA for the CDR3 is TGTGCCAGCAGTTCAGGGGACCTGGCCAATGAGCAGTTCTTC.

CDR3 DNA sequence: TGTGCCATCAGTTATGGGACAGGGGGGGACACCGGGGAGCTGTTTTTT. Amino acids: CAISYGTGGDTGELFF. The gene calls are TRBV10-3 and TRBJ2-2; 11 bases map to TRBD1. This CDR3 spans 16 amino acids. From germline, CDR1 is ENHRY and CDR2 SYGVKD. Trimming at V came to 5 bases and at J to 3 bases, leaving 5 bases not matched to a gene.

This clonotype came up a few times. The V and J genes are TRBV19 and TRBJ2-1, with 7 bases matching TRBD2. CDR3 size: 14 residues. Germline V gene sequence: CDR1 LNHDA, CDR2 SQIVND (reference sequence). J was trimmed by 8 bases and V by 3 bases; bases with no gene match: 7. Here the CDR3 reads CASSIWGGFDEQFF. The CDR3, as DNA: TGTGCCAGTAGTATTTGGGGGGGGTTCGATGAGCAGTTCTTC.

This chain joins TRBV6-1 and TRBJ1-5; tentative D call: TRBD1 (6 bases). Germline loops: CDR1 MNHNS, CDR2 SASEGT. There are 15 residues in the CDR3. Trimming removed 2 bases from V and 6 bases from J, with 14 bases in between. DNA of the CDR3: TGTGCCAGCAGTGAATCCCTCCAAGGGGGTCAGCCCCAGCATTTT. Amino acid sequence: CASSESLQGGQPQHF.

This clonotype appeared a few times. CDR3: CASSSQTSGGLEFF. CDR3 DNA sequence: TGTGCCAGCAGTTCTCAGACTAGCGGGGGGTTAGAGTTCTTC. This chain connects TRBV27 to TRBJ2-1; TRBD2 aligns across 13 bases. The CDR3 length is 14 residues. V was pared by 4 bases and J by 14 bases, with 8 bases of the junction left unmatched. Per the germline V gene, CDR1 is MNHEY and CDR2 is SMNVEV (reference sequence).

The chain uses TRBV6-1 and TRBJ1-1; D not resolved. The CDR3 sequence is 13 residues long. Germline V CDR1 and CDR2: MNHNS, SASEGT. The V gene lost 6 bases and the J gene lost 3 bases, with 11 bases spanning the gap. The CDR3, as DNA: TGTGCCAGCAGCTCGCTAGCGGACACTGAAGCTTTCTTT. Residues: CASSSLADTEAFF.

The chain carries TRBV5-5 and TRBJ2-2, with D perhaps matching TRBD1 or TRBD2 (5 bases each). The germline gives CDR1 SGHKS, CDR2 YYEKEE (reference sequence). The V and J ends lost 0 bases and 6 bases respectively, with 15 bases between them. The CDR3 is 16 amino acids. The CDR3 reads CASSLARSRGAGELFF. The DNA of the CDR3 is TGTGCCAGCAGCTTGGCCCGTTCAAGAGGGGCCGGGGAGCTGTTTTTT.